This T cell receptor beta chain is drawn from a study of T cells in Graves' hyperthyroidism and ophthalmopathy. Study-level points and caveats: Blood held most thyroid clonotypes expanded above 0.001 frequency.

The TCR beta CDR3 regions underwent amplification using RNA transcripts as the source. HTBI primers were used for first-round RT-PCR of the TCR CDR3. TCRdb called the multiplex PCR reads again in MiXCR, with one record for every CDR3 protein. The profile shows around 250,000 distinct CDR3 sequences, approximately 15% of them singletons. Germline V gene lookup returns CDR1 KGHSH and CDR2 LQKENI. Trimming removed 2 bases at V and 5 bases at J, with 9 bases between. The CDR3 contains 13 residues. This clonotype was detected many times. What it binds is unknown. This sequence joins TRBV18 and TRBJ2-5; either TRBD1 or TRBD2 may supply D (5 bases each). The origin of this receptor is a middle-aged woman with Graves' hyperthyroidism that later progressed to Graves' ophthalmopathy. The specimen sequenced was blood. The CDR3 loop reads CASSPGGRETQYF. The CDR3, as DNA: TGTGCCAGCTCACCAGGGGGACGGGAGACCCAGTACTTC.